Below, one TCR beta chain is given with its context. The antigen is not known. CDR3 size: 15 residues. Germline V gene data show CDR1 as SGDLS and CDR2 as YYNGEE. V gave up 4 bases and J gave up 2 bases, with 15 bases separating them. Only in-frame clones appear in the TCRdb table, and some are missing; sequencing was by immunoSEQ multiplex PCR. The repertoire holds about 140,000 clones, with 80% to 95% as singletons. These data originate in a study of T cell responses to AZD1222 COVID-19 vaccine. Across the study: Second-dose recipients at about 4 or about 12 weeks were treated as one pooled group. Study results and limitations: Rises in breadth and depth of Spike-specific TCRs came after two AZD1222 doses.

The specimen comprised peripheral blood, sampled on day 0 of AZD1222 vaccination. The receptor comes from an adult in good health. The chain uses TRBV9 and TRBJ2-5, with D perhaps given as TRBD1 or TRBD2 (5 bases each). The CDR3 bases are TGTGCCAGCAGCCCCAATCCGGGACGGCAAGAGACCCAGTACTTC. This translates into CASSPNPGRQETQYF.